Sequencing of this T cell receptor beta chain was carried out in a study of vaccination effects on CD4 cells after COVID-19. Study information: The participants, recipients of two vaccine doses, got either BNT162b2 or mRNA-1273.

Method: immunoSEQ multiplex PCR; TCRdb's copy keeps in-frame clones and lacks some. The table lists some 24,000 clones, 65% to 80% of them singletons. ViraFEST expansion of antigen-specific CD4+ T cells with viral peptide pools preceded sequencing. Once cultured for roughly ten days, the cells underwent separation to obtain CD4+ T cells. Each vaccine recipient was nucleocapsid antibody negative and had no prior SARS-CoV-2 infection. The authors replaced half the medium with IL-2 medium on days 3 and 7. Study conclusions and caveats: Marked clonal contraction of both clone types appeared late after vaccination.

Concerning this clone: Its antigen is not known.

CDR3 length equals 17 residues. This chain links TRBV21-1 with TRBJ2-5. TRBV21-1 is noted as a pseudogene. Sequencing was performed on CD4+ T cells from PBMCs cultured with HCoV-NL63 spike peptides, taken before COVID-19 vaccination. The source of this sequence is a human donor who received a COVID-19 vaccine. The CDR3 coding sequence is TGTGCCAGCAGCAAAAAAAAACTCGCAGGGTGGAGGGAGACCCAGTACTTC. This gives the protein CASSKKKLAGWRETQYF.